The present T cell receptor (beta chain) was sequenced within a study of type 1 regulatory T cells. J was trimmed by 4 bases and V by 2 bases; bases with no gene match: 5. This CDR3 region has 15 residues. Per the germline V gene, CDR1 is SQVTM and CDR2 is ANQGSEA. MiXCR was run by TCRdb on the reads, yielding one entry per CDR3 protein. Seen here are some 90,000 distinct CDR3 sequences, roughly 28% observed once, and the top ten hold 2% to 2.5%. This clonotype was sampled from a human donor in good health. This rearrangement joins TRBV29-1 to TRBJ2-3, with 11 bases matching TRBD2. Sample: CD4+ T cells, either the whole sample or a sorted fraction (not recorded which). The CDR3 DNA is TGCAGCGTTGAAAATAGCGGGAGGGTCGCAGATACGCAGTATTTT. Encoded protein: CSVENSGRVADTQYF.